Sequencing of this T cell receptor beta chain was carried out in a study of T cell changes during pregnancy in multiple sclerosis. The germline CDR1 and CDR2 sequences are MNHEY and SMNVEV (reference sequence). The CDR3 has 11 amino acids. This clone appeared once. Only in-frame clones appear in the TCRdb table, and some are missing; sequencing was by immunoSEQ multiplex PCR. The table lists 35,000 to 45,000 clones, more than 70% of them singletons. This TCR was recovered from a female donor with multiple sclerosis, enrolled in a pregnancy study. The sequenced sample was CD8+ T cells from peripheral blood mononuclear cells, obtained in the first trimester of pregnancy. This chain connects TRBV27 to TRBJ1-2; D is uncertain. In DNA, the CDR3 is TGTGCTGCCCGCGGGGTCTATGGCTACACCTTC. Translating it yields CAARGVYGYTF.